This T cell receptor (beta chain) originates from a study of radiotherapy plus CTLA-4 blockade in lung cancer. With ipilimumab providing CTLA-4 blockade, focal radiation was administered to patients who had chemo-refractory metastatic non-small-cell lung cancer. Note on this clone: The antigen is undetermined.

This CDR3 contains 15 residues. Germline V gene sequence: CDR1 LNHNV, CDR2 YYDKDF (reference sequence). The V end was cut by 7 bases, the J end by 0 bases, with 13 bases between. Produced via immunoSEQ multiplex PCR; TCRdb's table is partial and in-frame only. The table lists some 64,000 clones, approximately 76% of them singletons. Findings of the study overall: TCR clones from tumors expanded in blood after radiotherapy plus ipilimumab.

This clonotype was sampled from a human donor with non-small cell lung cancer whose response to radiotherapy plus ipilimumab could not be evaluated. Some clones in this sample may be carry-over from other donors' samples. This chain links TRBV15 with TRBJ2-1, with TRBD1 as a possible D gene (5 bases). This material consisted of peripheral blood, taken from a patient treated with radiotherapy plus ipilimumab. The DNA of the CDR3 is TGTGCCACCACCACAGGAATGGGCTCCTACAATGAGCAGTTCTTC. Amino acids: CATTTGMGSYNEQFF.